This T cell receptor beta chain emerged from a study of patients and donors after allogeneic stem cell transplantation. TCRdb processed the RT-PCR reads anew with MiXCR; each CDR3 protein has one entry. The sample records about 960,000 distinct CDR3 sequences, roughly 18% being singletons. This clonotype occurred a few times. This clonotype was sampled from a human donor who was either an allogeneic HSCT recipient or a stem cell or donor lymphocyte infusion donor (not recorded which). It is not recorded whose cells these are; they may come from a transplant donor. The sample was blood, either unsorted or a sorted T cell fraction (not recorded which).

CDR3: CASSPTGTEYSNQQPQHF. In DNA form, the CDR3 reads TGTGCCAGCAGCCCGACCGGGACAGAATATAGCAATCAGCAGCCCCAGCATTTT. V gene TRBV6-1 combines with J gene TRBJ1-5, with 7 bases aligning to TRBD1. CDR3 length equals 18 residues. V was clipped by 6 bases and J by 7 bases; unmatched bases: 21. CDR1 is MNHNS and CDR2 is SASEGT in the germline V gene.